This entry lists 22 T cell receptor beta chains sequenced from one sample in a study of brain T cells in children with intractable seizures. Surgery cases with the highest brain T cell transcript signatures were chosen for sequencing. Using immunoSEQ multiplex PCR, the repertoire was profiled, and TCRdb retains in-frame clones only, with some absent. Of about 9,000 clones detected, 69% appear once; the ten largest clones hold around 18%. This specimen consisted of resected brain tissue, obtained at surgery. These receptors were obtained from a girl between 2 and 10 years old with tuberous sclerosis and intractable seizures.

This clone was recorded a few times. This sequence joins TRBV6-1 and TRBJ2-3; 13 positions agree with TRBD2. This CDR3 spans 18 amino acids. V gave up 2 bases and J gave up 4 bases; unmatched junction bases: 9. Per germline, CDR1 MNHNS and CDR2 SASEGT. CDR3 residues: CASSELPTLAGGPDTQYF. CDR3 bases: TGTGCCAGCAGTGAATTACCTACACTAGCGGGGGGGCCAGATACGCAGTATTTT.

This clone has a handful of counts. The chain uses TRBV9 and TRBJ2-1; a possible D gene is TRBD2 (7 bases). The CDR3 has 15 residues. The germline V gene has CDR1 SGDLS and CDR2 YYNGEE. V was cut by 6 bases and J by 3 bases, with 16 bases left in between. The CDR3 spells CASTAGADYYNEQFF. The CDR3 DNA is TGTGCCAGCACCGCGGGGGCGGACTACTACAATGAGCAGTTCTTC.

The chain is built from TRBV7-6 and TRBJ2-7, with a weak D call TRBD2 (5 bases). There are 14 residues in the CDR3. V was clipped by 3 bases and J by 6 bases, with 15 bases between them. From germline, CDR1 is SGHVS and CDR2 FNYEAQ. CDR3 loop: CASSLDWGEGEQYV. The CDR3 DNA reads as TGTGCCAGCAGCTTGGATTGGGGAGAAGGCGAGCAGTACGTC.

This clone was picked up a small number of times. The gene calls are TRBV5-1 and TRBJ2-2; no clear D gene. The V gene lost 0 bases and the J gene lost 8 bases, with 5 bases spanning the gap. The CDR3 sequence is 12 residues long. The germline V gene has CDR1 SGHRS and CDR2 YFSETQ. In DNA, the CDR3 is TGCGCCAGCAGCTTGGATCTGGGGGAGCTGTTTTTT. Encoded protein: CASSLDLGELFF.

This clone has more than one count but fewer than ten. The chain recombines TRBV9 with TRBJ2-2; D unresolved. CDR1 is SGDLS, CDR2 YYNGEE, per germline. V lost 3 bases to trimming and J lost 4 bases, with 16 bases between them. The CDR3 has 16 residues. CDR3 amino acids: CASSAQPYLGTGELFF. DNA for the CDR3: TGTGCCAGCAGCGCTCAGCCATACTTGGGCACCGGGGAGCTGTTTTTT.

This clone was detected a few times. The V and J genes are TRBV5-1 and TRBJ2-7, with 9 positions matching TRBD2. The CDR3 covers 15 residues. J was trimmed by 3 bases and V by 2 bases; bases with no gene match: 6. CDR1 is SGHRS, CDR2 YFSETQ, per germline. This CDR3 is CASSLTRGGGYEQYF. CDR3 in DNA: TGCGCCAGCAGCTTAACTCGCGGGGGGGGCTACGAGCAGTACTTC.

Judged by abundance, this clone is medium-sized (0.01 to 0.1%). The V call is TRBV24-1, the J call TRBJ2-1, with no clear D. CDR1 and CDR2 (germline): KGHDR, SFDVKD. V dropped 9 bases and J dropped 8 bases, with 13 bases sitting between them. CDR3 length equals 12 residues. CDR3 in amino acids: CATPLIIDEQFF. The CDR3 bases are TGTGCCACCCCCCTGATTATCGATGAGCAGTTCTTC.

The chain couples TRBV5-6 to TRBJ2-5, with D unclear. The CDR3 is 15 amino acids. V was clipped by 2 bases and J by 1 base, with 12 bases between them. CDR1 and CDR2 (germline): SGHDT, YYEEEE. This CDR3 is CASSLAGWIQETQYF. CDR3 nucleotide sequence: TGTGCCAGCAGCTTAGCCGGGTGGATCCAAGAGACCCAGTACTTC. Supplemented by reference TRBV5-6 and TRBJ2-5, the full variable domain reads DAGVTQSPTHLIKTRGQQVTLRCSPKSGHDTVSWYQQALGQGPQFIFQYYEEEERQRGNFPDRFSGHQFPNYSSELNVNALLLGDSALYLCASSLAGWIQETQYFGPGTRLLVL.

This clone is termed large. V usage is TRBV30 and J usage is TRBJ1-1; 7 nucleotides match TRBD1. The CDR3 is 12 amino acids. Germline trimming cut 2 bases from V and 10 bases from J; bases unmatched to any gene: 7. Germline V CDR1 and CDR2: GTSNPN, SVGIG (reference sequence). CDR3 sequence: CAWSRTQGLAFF. For the CDR3, the DNA is TGTGCCTGGAGTCGAACACAGGGGTTAGCTTTCTTT.

The rearrangement joins TRBV4-1 to TRBJ1-2; perhaps TRBD1 as D (5 bases). The V end lost 4 bases, the J end lost 2 bases, and 20 bases lay between the germline ends. The CDR3 runs 17 residues. Looked up from germline, CDR1 is MGHRA and CDR2 is YSYEKL. The CDR3 spells CASSPPGGALGNYGYTF. The DNA for the CDR3 is TGCGCCAGCAGCCCCCCCGGAGGGGCCCTTGGGAACTATGGCTACACCTTC.

The V and J genes are TRBV30 and TRBJ1-2; no definite D call. V dropped 3 bases and J dropped 3 bases, with 8 bases sitting between them. CDR1 and CDR2 (germline): GTSNPN, SVGIG (reference sequence). The CDR3 extends over 12 amino acids. CDR3 sequence (DNA): TGTGCCTGGAGAAAGAATTACTATGGCTACACCTTC. Its protein product is CAWRKNYYGYTF.

The chain combines TRBV13 with TRBJ2-7; 14 nucleotides line up with TRBD2. The CDR3 sequence is 16 residues long. V lost 4 bases to trimming and J lost 5 bases; unmatched junction nucleotides: 7. Germline V gives CDR1 PRHDT, CDR2 FYEKMQ (reference sequence). CDR3 residues: CASSSRLAGGLDEQYF. The CDR3 DNA reads as TGTGCCAGCAGCTCCCGACTAGCGGGGGGGCTAGACGAGCAGTACTTC.

The chain is built from TRBV21-1 and TRBJ2-5; the DNA was not compared with TRBD2, the D call given in the table. TRBV21-1 is listed as a pseudogene. This CDR3 is 16 amino acids long. CDR3 nucleotides: TGTGCCAGCAGCAAAGGGACTAGCGGGGGGGCAGAGACCCAGTACTTC. It translates to CASSKGTSGGAETQYF.

The chain uses TRBV3-1 (or the pseudogene TRBV3-2) and TRBJ2-1, with 8 bases aligning to TRBD2. V shed 0 bases and J 5 bases; nucleotides not matched to a gene: 9. The CDR3 consists of 17 residues. Germline V gene lookup returns CDR1 LGHDT and CDR2 YNNKEL (reference sequence). CDR3 coding DNA: TGTGCCAGCAGCCAAGATATTGGCGGGGGGCCAAACAATGAGCAGTTCTTC. Translation gives CASSQDIGGGPNNEQFF.

The gene calls are TRBV7-7 and TRBJ2-2, with D tentatively TRBD2 (5 bases). This CDR3 is 14 amino acids long. The V and J ends lost 1 base and 5 bases respectively, with 8 bases between them. Germline-derived CDR1 and CDR2 are SSHAT and FNYEAQ (reference sequence). The CDR3 region is CASSLERETGELFF. The CDR3 region has the DNA TGTGCCAGCAGCTTAGAAAGGGAGACCGGGGAGCTGTTTTTT.

V is TRBV7-3 and J is TRBJ2-7; D is perhaps TRBD1 (6 bases). Trimming cost V 0 bases and J 3 bases, with 15 bases left between them. The CDR3 runs to 16 residues. CDR1 SGHTA and CDR2 FQGTGA come from the germline V gene. The CDR3 DNA is TGTGCCAGCAGCTTAACTAACAGGGCTAGGGACTACGAGCAGTACGTC. The encoded protein is CASSLTNRARDYEQYV.

The sample holds one count of this clone. This chain uses TRBV18 with TRBJ2-4; 10 bases map to TRBD2. Germline V gene lookup returns CDR1 KGHSH and CDR2 LQKENI. The CDR3 loop spans 19 amino acids. After removal of 3 bases from V and 0 bases from J, the junction contained 11 bases not matched to a gene. The CDR3 DNA follows: TGTGCCAGCTCACCCGAGGTAGCGGGGGGTCTGCTAGCCAAAAACATTCAGTACTTC. This translates into CASSPEVAGGLLAKNIQYF.

This clone is a singleton in its sample. The CDR3 nucleotides read TGTGCCAGCAGGGACAGAGGGAGCGGGGAGCTGTTTTTT. Encoded protein: CASRDRGSGELFF. The J gene is TRBJ2-2, the V gene TRBV3-1 (or the pseudogene TRBV3-2), with TRBD1 as a possible D gene (6 bases). V lost 6 bases to trimming and J lost 7 bases, with 12 bases between them. The CDR3 length is 13 residues. Germline V CDR1 and CDR2: LGHDT, YNNKEL (reference sequence).

The genes are TRBV18 and TRBJ1-3, with unresolved D. The CDR3 loop spans 13 amino acids. V lost 2 bases, J lost 0 bases, and 2 bases lay in between. CDR1 and CDR2 (germline): KGHSH, LQKENI. The CDR3 protein is CASSPTSGNTIYF. Here the CDR3 DNA reads TGTGCCAGCTCACCAACCTCTGGAAACACCATATATTTT.

This chain uses TRBV5-5 with TRBJ1-5; 8 nucleotides agree with TRBD1. Germline CDR1 and CDR2: SGHKS and YYEKEE (reference sequence). The V and J ends lost 4 bases and 7 bases, in that order; junction bases with no gene match: 10. This CDR3 is built from 15 residues. CDR3 region: CASSPHPGQGQPQHF. The CDR3 DNA reads TGTGCCAGCAGCCCACACCCCGGACAGGGCCAGCCCCAGCATTTT.

The chain has TRBV27 and TRBJ2-6; tentatively, D is TRBD2 (5 bases). Trimming took off 6 bases at V and 1 base at J, with 7 bases between the two ends. CDR1 MNHEY and CDR2 SMNVEV come from the germline V gene (reference sequence). The CDR3 is made up of 14 amino acids. CDR3 sequence reads: CASSRGSGANVLTF. As DNA, the CDR3 is TGTGCCAGCAGCCGAGGGTCTGGGGCCAACGTCCTGACTTTC.

This clone showed up just a few times. The V gene is TRBV14, the J gene TRBJ2-5; D gene uncertain. The CDR3 spans 17 residues. V was shortened by 1 base and J by 3 bases, with 18 bases between the two germline ends. CDR1 and CDR2 from the germline V gene are SGHDN and FVKESK. This CDR3 is CASSQVTSLLREETQYF. Written as DNA, the CDR3 is TGTGCCAGCAGCCAAGTTACCTCGTTGCTACGTGAAGAGACCCAGTACTTC. Together with reference TRBV14 and TRBJ2-5, the CDR3 gives the full variable domain: EAGVTQFPSHSVIEKGQTVTLRCDPISGHDNLYWYRRVMGKEIKFLLHFVKESKQDESGMPNNRFLAERTGGTYSTLKVQPAELEDSGVYFCASSQVTSLLREETQYFGPGTRLLVL.